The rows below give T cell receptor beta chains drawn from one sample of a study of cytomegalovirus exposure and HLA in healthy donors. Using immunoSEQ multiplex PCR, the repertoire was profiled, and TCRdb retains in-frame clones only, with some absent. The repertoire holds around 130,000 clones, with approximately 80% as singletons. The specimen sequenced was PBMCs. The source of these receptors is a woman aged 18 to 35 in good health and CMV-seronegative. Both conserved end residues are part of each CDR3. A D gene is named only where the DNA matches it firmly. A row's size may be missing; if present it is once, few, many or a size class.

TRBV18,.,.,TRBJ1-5,TGTGCCAGCTCACCGAACGGGGGGCCAGGGCAGCCCCAGCATTTT,CASSPNGGPGQPQHF
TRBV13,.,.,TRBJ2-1,TGTGCCAGCAGCCCCCCCGCCGCGTCTAGCCTTAACAATGAGCAGTTCTTC,CASSPPAASSLNNEQFF
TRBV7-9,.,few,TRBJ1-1,TGTGCCAGCAGCTTAAGTGTGCGCGGATGGGGGGACACTGAAGCTTTCTTT,CASSLSVRGWGDTEAFF
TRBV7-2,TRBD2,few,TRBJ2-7,TGTGCCAGCAGCCCCGGACTAGCAAGGGATTACGAGCAGTACTTC,CASSPGLARDYEQYF
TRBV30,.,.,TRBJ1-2,TGTGCCTGGAGGGGTCCGGGTATCTATGGCTACACCTTC,CAWRGPGIYGYTF
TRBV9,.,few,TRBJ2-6,TGTGCCAGCAGCGTAGGTAGCGCTGGCTCTGGGGCCAACGTCCTGACTTTC,CASSVGSAGSGANVLTF
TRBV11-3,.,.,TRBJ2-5,TGTGCCAGCAGCCCCATGGGACACCCGGGGGAGACCCAGTACTTC,CASSPMGHPGETQYF
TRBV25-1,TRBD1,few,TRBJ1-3,TGTGCCAGCAGTGAATCCGGGACAGGGGTGGTCCGAGACACCATATATTTT,CASSESGTGVVRDTIYF
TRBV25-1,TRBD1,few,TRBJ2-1,TGTGCCAGCAGTGAGTTCAGGGGGCTGCATGAGCAGTTCTTC,CASSEFRGLHEQFF
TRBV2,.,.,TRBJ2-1,TGTGCCAGCACCAAAGAAGCTGGGCAGTTCTTC,CASTKEAGQFF
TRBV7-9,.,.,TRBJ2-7,TGTGCCAGCAGCTTAGTGAGCGGGCGGCGACTACGCTACGAGCAGTACTTC,CASSLVSGRRLRYEQYF
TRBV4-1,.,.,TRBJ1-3,TGCGCCAGCAGCCAAGTGCCCCGACACCCCAGGTGGTACACCATATATTTT,CASSQVPRHPRWYTIYF
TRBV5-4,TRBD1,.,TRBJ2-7,TGTGCCAGCAGCACCGGACAGGTACAGTACTTC,CASSTGQVQYF
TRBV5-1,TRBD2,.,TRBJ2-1,TGCGCCAGCAGCCAACGAGCGGGAGGCAGTAGAGAGCAGTTCTTC,CASSQRAGGSREQFF
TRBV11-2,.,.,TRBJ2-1,TGTGCCAGCAGCTTCGACAGGATGAACAATGAGCAGTTCTTC,CASSFDRMNNEQFF
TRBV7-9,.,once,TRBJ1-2,TGTGCCAGCAGCGCATCGGGTCCCTATGGCTACACCTTC,CASSASGPYGYTF
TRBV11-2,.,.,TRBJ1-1,TGTGCCAGCAGCTTCAAGAAACCGGGCACTGAAGCTTTCTTT,CASSFKKPGTEAFF
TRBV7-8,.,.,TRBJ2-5,TGTGCCAGCAGCTCCTTAGCGGTAAAAGAGACCCAGTACTTC,CASSSLAVKETQYF
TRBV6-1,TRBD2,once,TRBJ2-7,TGTGCCAGCAGGACTAGCGGGCTCTACGAGCAGTACTTC,CASRTSGLYEQYF
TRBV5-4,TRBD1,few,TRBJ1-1,TGTGCCAGCAGCTCTGCAAGGGACAGGGTTTTAAGCACTGAAGCTTTCTTT,CASSSARDRVLSTEAFF
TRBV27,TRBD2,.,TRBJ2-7,TGTGCCAGCAGTTCCCCGGGACTAGTGAACTACGAGCAGTACTTC,CASSSPGLVNYEQYF
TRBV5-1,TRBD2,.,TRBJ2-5,TGCGCCAGCAGCTTGGTGGTAGCGGGAGAGACCCAGTACTTC,CASSLVVAGETQYF
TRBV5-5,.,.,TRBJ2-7,TGTGCCAGCAGCTCAATGGGAGTTGGCTCGCACGAGCAGTACTTC,CASSSMGVGSHEQYF
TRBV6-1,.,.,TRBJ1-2,TGTGCTACCGGGGTCGCTGGCTACACCTTC,CATGVAGYTF
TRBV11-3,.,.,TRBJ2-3,TGTGCCAGCAGCTTAAAGCCCGGCGGAGGAACAGATACGCAGTATTTT,CASSLKPGGGTDTQYF
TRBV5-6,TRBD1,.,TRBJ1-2,TGTGCCAGCAGCTCACAGGGGGGTTATGGCTACACCTTC,CASSSQGGYGYTF
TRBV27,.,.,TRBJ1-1,TGTGCCAGCAGTCTCGCCGGGAACACTGAAGCTTTCTTT,CASSLAGNTEAFF
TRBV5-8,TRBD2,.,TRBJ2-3,TGTGCCAGCAGCTCCGGGCTAGCGGGCACAGATACGCAGTATTTT,CASSSGLAGTDTQYF
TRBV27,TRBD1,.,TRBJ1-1,TGTGCCAGCAGGCCACAGGGGGAAGGCTCTGAAGCTTTCTTT,CASRPQGEGSEAFF
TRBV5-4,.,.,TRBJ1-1,TGTGCCAGCAGCCCAGGGCAGGGGACCAGGGTGAACACTGAAGCTTTCTTT,CASSPGQGTRVNTEAFF
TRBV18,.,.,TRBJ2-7,TGTGCCAGCTCCGGCGCCGAACTAGACTACGAGCAGTACTTC,CASSGAELDYEQYF
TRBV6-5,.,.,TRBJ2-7,TGTGCCAGCAGTTACTCGTTTGGGACTTCAGGGTACGAGCAGTACTTC,CASSYSFGTSGYEQYF
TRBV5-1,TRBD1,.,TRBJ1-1,TGCGCCAGCTATGGGACCGGGACAGGGTACGACACTGAAGCTTTCTTT,CASYGTGTGYDTEAFF
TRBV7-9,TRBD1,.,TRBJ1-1,TGTTCCAGCAGCCCCCGACAGGGGGTGGGCACTGAAGCTTTCTTT,CSSSPRQGVGTEAFF
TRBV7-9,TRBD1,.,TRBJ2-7,TGTGCCAGCAGCCAAGGGGGCAACGACGAGCAGTACTTC,CASSQGGNDEQYF